This T cell receptor (beta chain) was identified during a study of Graves' ophthalmopathy and Graves' hyperthyroidism. Overall study: Peripheral blood sampling preceded any treatment and occurred at initial diagnosis. Study observations and caveats: Cross-validated, the 13-signature model showed 87.88%/81.08% sensitivity/specificity, and 80%/75% in the test set. Prediction of ophthalmopathy progression reached less than 71% sensitivity and nearly 75% specificity.

RNA transcripts provided the template for amplifying TCR beta CDR3 regions. RT-PCR in the first round used HTBI primers; a second-round multiplex PCR followed. A single record per CDR3 protein comes from TCRdb applying MiXCR to the multiplex PCR reads. The table includes 200,000 to 250,000 distinct CDR3 sequences, around 50% detected once. Trimming removed 6 bases from V and 4 bases from J; junction bases left unmatched: 9. Germline V gene sequence: CDR1 SNHLY, CDR2 FYNNEI. CDR3 size: 15 residues. The evidence that diagnosis relied on was clinical symptoms, serum thyroxine, TRAb, thyroid ultrasound and orbital computed tomography. With regard to this clonotype: The antigen is not known.

The specimen was peripheral blood. J is TRBJ1-1 and V is TRBV2; 9 bases line up with TRBD1. This sequence was found in an adult man with Graves' ophthalmopathy. The CDR3 spells CASSTNRGQVTEAFF. CDR3 bases: TGTGCCAGCAGCACGAACAGGGGGCAGGTCACTGAAGCTTTCTTT.